The T cell receptor (beta chain) under discussion was sequenced for a study of blood T cell repertoires in COVID-19. Study at large: Spain, Italy and the United States supplied samples that represented acute and convalescent COVID-19. T cells, B-cell-depleted T cells, or PBMCs supplied cDNA or gDNA.

The CDR3 loop spans 15 amino acids. Germline V gene sequence: CDR1 LGHNA, CDR2 YNFKEQ. V dropped 2 bases and J dropped 3 bases, with 14 bases sitting between them. Original handling: Using reference gene primer amplification, nucleated cell counts were estimated. The data were produced by immunoSEQ multiplex PCR, yet TCRdb's version contains in-frame clones alone and is incomplete. Clonal size and the V and J genes are those of that table, whereas D and trimming came from the DNA. The table has about 210,000 clones, around 81% seen once. The sequencing sample was made of peripheral blood. The TCR originated in a human donor in a cohort sampled during active COVID-19. This rearrangement joins TRBV4-2 to TRBJ2-7, with D perhaps TRBD1 (5 bases). The CDR3 DNA reads as TGTGCCAGCAGCCAACGTCCAGGGATGGACTACGAGCAGTACTTC. Translated, it gives CASSQRPGMDYEQYF.